This record covers a single T cell receptor (beta chain). In the original workflow: For nucleated cells, counts were estimated from reference gene primer amplification. TCRdb's table, derived via immunoSEQ multiplex PCR, lists solely in-frame clones and lacks some. For V, J and clone size, that table is used; D and trimming come from the DNA. The sample holds some 350,000 clones, around 86% seen once. V dropped 3 bases and J dropped 2 bases, with 18 bases sitting between them. Per germline, CDR1 MGHRA and CDR2 YSYEKL. This CDR3 is built from 17 residues. The entry originates in a study of blood T cell repertoires in COVID-19.

The source of this sequence is a woman aged 45-65 years with COVID-19, enrolled during active disease. This chain connects TRBV4-1 to TRBJ2-3, with D possibly TRBD1 on 5 matching bases. The sample consisted of peripheral blood. CDR3 residues: CASSQGRQGLLTDTQYF. DNA for the CDR3: TGCGCCAGCAGCCAGGGCCGGCAGGGCCTTCTCACAGATACGCAGTATTTT.